This T cell receptor (beta chain) was captured by sequencing in a study of response to subunit inactivated influenza vaccine. In its sample, this clonotype was seen a few times. Its antigen is not identified. CDR3 size: 15 residues. J lost 5 bases, V lost 2 bases, and 4 bases had no gene match. Germline V gene lookup returns CDR1 SGDLS and CDR2 YYNGEE. Study-wide results and limits: Few new T cells, the authors suggested, are recruited by each seasonal influenza vaccination.

MiXCR, applied by TCRdb to the RT-PCR reads, yields one record per CDR3 protein. Of 610,000 or so distinct CDR3 sequences in the sample, 14% were seen once. The chain uses TRBV9 and TRBJ1-4; TRBD1 agrees at 9 bases. This specimen consisted of PBMCs from blood, obtained 11 to 12 days after vaccination. The receptor comes from a man in his fifties who received an inactivated influenza vaccine. CDR3 DNA sequence: TGTGCCAGCAGCGTCGGTGGGACAGGGAATGAAAAACTGTTTTTT. Its translation is CASSVGGTGNEKLFF.